This TCR beta chain was sequenced during a study of blood T cell repertoires in COVID-19 (dated by TCRdb to 2019 to 2021). In the study overall: Collaborator samples came from the United States, Italy and Spain and covered acute and convalescent phases of COVID-19. The material from the prospective study consisted of cDNA or gDNA derived from T cells, B-cell-depleted T cells, or PBMCs. Subjects who had been exposed to COVID-19, were actively infected with it, or had recovered from it provided the deeply sampled blood TCRbeta repertoires that made up the dataset. The repertoires were released in a freely available public database intended as a resource for research on the immune response to SARS-CoV-2. The samples were drawn from the first 160 participants of the ongoing ImmuneRACE study and from over 950 subjects provided by 6 global collaborators. Sample metadata almost always included a de-identified subject ID, COVID-19 status, age in years and sex. Where HLA class I and class II types were available, the types were taken from metadata supplied by the sample provider, not from assay-based typing. Findings and caveats that apply to the study as a whole: Clinical and demographic metadata were provided uncurated, with the amount varying by source and participant.

Enrolling through a virtual design, the prospective study's participants ranged in age from roughly 18 to 90 years and lived across 24 United States geographic areas. In the prospective study, cohorts were assigned on the basis of participant-reported clinical history obtained from a screening survey and a study questionnaire. ImmuneRACE Cohort 3 recovered participants were defined by two consecutive negative NP/OP PCR tests, healthcare professional clearance, or symptom resolution. In the prospective study, mobile phlebotomists collected whole blood, serum and a nasopharyngeal or oropharyngeal swab from each participant. Participants in the prospective study had the option to provide additional blood draws and questionnaires over a roughly 2-month period. Before DNA extraction, blood samples from the prospective study were shipped at room temperature or frozen. The immunoSEQ Assay, a bias-controlled multiplex PCR, was used to amplify TCRbeta CDR3 regions from genomic DNA. The paper's data handling went like this. Within the assay, amplification of reference gene primers was used to estimate how many nucleated cells each sample contained. To quantify the absolute abundance of each unique TCRbeta CDR3 rearrangement, sequence reads were collapsed and filtered. Productive Simpson clonality was computed per sample as the square root of Simpson's diversity index over productive rearrangements. TCRdb limited this immuneACCESS table to in-frame rearrangements with V and J called. A share of clones is missing; checked studies link under half to unresolved V genes, and the rest is unexplained. The DNA was the basis for D and trimming; V, J and clone size are from that table. In this sample the table shows under 350,000 clones, around nine tenths of which occur a single time. Approximately 1.5% of the sample comes from the top ten.

As for this clone: The antigen this receptor binds is unknown. Base qualities are not recorded, but no much larger clone differs from it by a single base.

The sample consisted of PBMCs or T cells enriched from blood (not recorded which). This clonotype was sampled from a middle-aged woman who had recovered from COVID-19.

The CDR3 reads CASSSQGRTDTQYF. At the DNA level, the sequence is TGTGCCAGCAGTTCCCAGGGTAGAACAGATACGCAGTATTTT. The V and J segments used are TRBV6-5 and TRBJ2-3, with TRBD1 tentatively as D gene (5 bases match). The germline V gene gives CDR1 as MNHEY and CDR2 as SVGAGI. Counted from cysteine to phenylalanine, this CDR3 has 14 amino acids. CDR3 DNA is the only sequence kept; it has 42 bases, read in frame from the first base. The junction carries 11 bases between V and J, which are trimmed by 4 bases and 3 bases respectively.